This T cell receptor beta chain was identified during a study of cytomegalovirus exposure and HLA in healthy donors. Study-wide results and limits: Researchers counted 150 to 200 TCR beta chains as cytomegalovirus-associated.

Comment on this clone: Its antigen is not known.

Primers: 60 Vbeta forward and 13 Jbeta reverse. Profiling relied on immunoSEQ multiplex PCR, and the TCRdb table lists in-frame clones only, not all of them. The sample includes 90,000 to 100,000 clones, around 77% of them seen just once. The sample was PBMCs. The receptor's source is a female donor in good health and CMV-seronegative.

The CDR3 DNA reads TGTGCCAGCAGCCAAGATAGAACCTCCCCAGATACGCAGTATTTT. This encodes CASSQDRTSPDTQYF. The chain links TRBV4-2 to TRBJ2-3; D call uncertain. V lost 0 bases, J lost 4 bases, and 11 bases lay in between. The CDR3 has 15 residues. CDR1 is LGHNA, CDR2 YNFKEQ, per germline.